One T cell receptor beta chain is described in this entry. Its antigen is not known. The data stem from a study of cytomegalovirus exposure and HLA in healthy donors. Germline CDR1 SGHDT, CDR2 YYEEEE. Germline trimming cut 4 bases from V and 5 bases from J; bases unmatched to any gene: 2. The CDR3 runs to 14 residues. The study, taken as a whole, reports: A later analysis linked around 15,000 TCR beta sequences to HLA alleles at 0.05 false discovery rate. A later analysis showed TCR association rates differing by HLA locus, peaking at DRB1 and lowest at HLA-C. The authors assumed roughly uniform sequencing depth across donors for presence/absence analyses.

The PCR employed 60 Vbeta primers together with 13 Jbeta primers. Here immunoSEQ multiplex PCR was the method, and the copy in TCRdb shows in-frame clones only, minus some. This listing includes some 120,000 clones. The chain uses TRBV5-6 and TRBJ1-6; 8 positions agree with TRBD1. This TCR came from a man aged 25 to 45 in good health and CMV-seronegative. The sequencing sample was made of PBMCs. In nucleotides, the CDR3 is TGTGCCAGCAGCGTGACAGGGGATAATTCACCCCTCCACTTT. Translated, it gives CASSVTGDNSPLHF.